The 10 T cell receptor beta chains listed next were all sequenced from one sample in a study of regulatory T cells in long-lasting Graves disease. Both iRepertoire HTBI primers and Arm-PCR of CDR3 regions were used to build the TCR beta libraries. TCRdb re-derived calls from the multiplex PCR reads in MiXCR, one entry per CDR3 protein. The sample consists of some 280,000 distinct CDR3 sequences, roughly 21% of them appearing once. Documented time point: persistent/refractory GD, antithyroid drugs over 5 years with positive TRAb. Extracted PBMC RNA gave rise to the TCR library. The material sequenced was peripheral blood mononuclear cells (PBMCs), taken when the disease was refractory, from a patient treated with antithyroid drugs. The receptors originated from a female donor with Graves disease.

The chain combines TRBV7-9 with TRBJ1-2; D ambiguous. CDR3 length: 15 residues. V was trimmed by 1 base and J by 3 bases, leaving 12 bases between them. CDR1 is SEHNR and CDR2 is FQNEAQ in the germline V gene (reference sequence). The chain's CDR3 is CASSLGGLVDYGYTF. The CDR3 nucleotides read TGTGCCAGCAGCTTAGGGGGATTGGTGGACTATGGCTACACCTTC.

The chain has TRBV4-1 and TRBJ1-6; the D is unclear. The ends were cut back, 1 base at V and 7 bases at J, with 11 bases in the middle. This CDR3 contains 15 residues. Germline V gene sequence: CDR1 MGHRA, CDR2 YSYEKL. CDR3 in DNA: TGCGCCAGCAGCCAAGTTGGGGTGTCGAATTCACCCCTCCACTTT. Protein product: CASSQVGVSNSPLHF.

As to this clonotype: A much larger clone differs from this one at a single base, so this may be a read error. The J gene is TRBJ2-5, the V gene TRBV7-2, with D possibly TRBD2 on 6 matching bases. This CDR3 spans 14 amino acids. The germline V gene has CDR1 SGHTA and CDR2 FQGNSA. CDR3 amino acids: CVSSSSGVQETQYF. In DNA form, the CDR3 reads TGTGTCAGCAGTTCGTCGGGGGTTCAAGAGACCCAGTACTTC.

The CDR3 DNA follows: TGTGCCAGCACTAGACAGGGTGTGGGTTACTCACCCCTCCACTTT. Its protein product is CASTRQGVGYSPLHF. The chain carries TRBV6-2 or TRBV6-3 and TRBJ1-6, with 7 bases aligning to TRBD1. Germline loops: CDR1 MNHEY, CDR2 SVGEGT. With V trimmed by 7 bases and J by 10 bases, 13 bases remained unmatched. CDR3 length equals 15 residues.

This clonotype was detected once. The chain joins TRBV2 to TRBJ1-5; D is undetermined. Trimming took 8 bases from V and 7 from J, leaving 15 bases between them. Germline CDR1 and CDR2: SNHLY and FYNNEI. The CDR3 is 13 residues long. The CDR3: CASLDTSGQPQHF. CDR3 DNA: TGTGCCAGCCTCGATACTAGTGGCCAGCCCCAGCATTTT.

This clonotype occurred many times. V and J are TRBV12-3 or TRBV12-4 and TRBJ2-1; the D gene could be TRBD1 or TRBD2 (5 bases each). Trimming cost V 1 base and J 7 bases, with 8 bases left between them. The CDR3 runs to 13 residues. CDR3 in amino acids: CASSLGDPNEQFF. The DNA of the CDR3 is TGTGCCAGCAGTTTAGGGGACCCGAATGAGCAGTTCTTC.

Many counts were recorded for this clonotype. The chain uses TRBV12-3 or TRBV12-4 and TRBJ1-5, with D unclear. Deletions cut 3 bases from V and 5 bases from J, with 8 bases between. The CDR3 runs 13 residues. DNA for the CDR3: TGTGCCAGCAGTTTCGCCGGATATCAGCCCCAGCATTTT. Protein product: CASSFAGYQPQHF.

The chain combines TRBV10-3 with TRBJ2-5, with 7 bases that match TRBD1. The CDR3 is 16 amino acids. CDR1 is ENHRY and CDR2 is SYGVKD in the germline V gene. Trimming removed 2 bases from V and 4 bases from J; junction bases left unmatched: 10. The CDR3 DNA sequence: TGTGCCATCAGTGAGAGCGAGACAGGGCATTTAGAGACCCAGTACTTC. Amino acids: CAISESETGHLETQYF.

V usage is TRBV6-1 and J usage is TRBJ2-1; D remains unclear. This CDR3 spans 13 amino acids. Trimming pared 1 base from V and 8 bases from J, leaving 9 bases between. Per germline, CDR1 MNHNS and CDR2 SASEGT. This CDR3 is CASSEGVRDEQFF. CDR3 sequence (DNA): TGTGCCAGCAGTGAAGGGGTCCGTGATGAGCAGTTCTTC.

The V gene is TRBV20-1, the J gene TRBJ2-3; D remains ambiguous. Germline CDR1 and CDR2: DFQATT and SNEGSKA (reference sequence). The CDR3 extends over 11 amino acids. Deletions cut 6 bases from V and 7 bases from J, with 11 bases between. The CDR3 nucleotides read TGCAGTGCGCCGAATGCCTATACGCAGTATTTT. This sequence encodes CSAPNAYTQYF.